Listed below are T cell receptor beta chains from one sample, sequenced in a study of T-cell memory formation after mild COVID-19. TCRdb re-derived calls from the 5' RACE reads in MiXCR, one entry per CDR3 protein. The data contain 55,000 to 75,000 distinct CDR3 sequences, 28% of them singletons. Specimen: PBMCs or a T cell subset sorted from them (not recorded which). The source is a man between 18 and 35 years old who had mild COVID-19 (a few samples of this study predate the infection). Cell type and time point are not known. The CDR3 runs from the conserved cysteine through the conserved F or W. The D gene is left open where the match is weak. Rows may omit the clone size; those that give it use once, few, many or a size class.

v_call: TRBV12-3/TRBV12-4
j_call: TRBJ2-1
d_call: TRBD1
clone_size: few
cdr3_nt: TGTGCCAGCAGACAGGGACAGGGAATCGATGAGCAGTTCTTC
cdr3_aa: CASRQGQGIDEQFF

v_call: TRBV5-1
j_call: TRBJ2-7
d_call: -
clone_size: few
cdr3_nt: TGCGCCAGCAGCCCGGAGGAGGGGATGCGCGAGCAGTACTTC
cdr3_aa: CASSPEEGMREQYF

v_call: TRBV11-2
j_call: TRBJ2-7
d_call: -
clone_size: -
cdr3_nt: TGTGCCAGCAGCTTCGGGACCGGCACCTACGAGCAGTACTTC
cdr3_aa: CASSFGTGTYEQYF

v_call: TRBV6-5
j_call: TRBJ2-7
d_call: -
clone_size: few
cdr3_nt: TGTGCCAGCAGTCTGACAGGACCCTACGAGCAGTACTTC
cdr3_aa: CASSLTGPYEQYF

v_call: TRBV7-3
j_call: TRBJ2-5
d_call: -
clone_size: few
cdr3_nt: TGTGCCAGCAGCTTAACTGCGGGGCAAGAGACCCAGTACTTC
cdr3_aa: CASSLTAGQETQYF

v_call: TRBV24-1
j_call: TRBJ2-5
d_call: TRBD2
clone_size: few
cdr3_nt: TGTGCCGCGGGGGGGGCCGAGTACTTC
cdr3_aa: CAAGGAEYF

v_call: TRBV12-3/TRBV12-4
j_call: TRBJ2-7
d_call: -
clone_size: few
cdr3_nt: TGTGCCAGCAGTTTAGCTGGCTCCTACGAGCAGTACTTC
cdr3_aa: CASSLAGSYEQYF

v_call: TRBV6-5
j_call: TRBJ2-3
d_call: -
clone_size: few
cdr3_nt: TGTGCCAGCAGTTACTCGGCGGGCAGTGAGTTCACAGATACGCAGTATTTT
cdr3_aa: CASSYSAGSEFTDTQYF

v_call: TRBV7-7
j_call: TRBJ2-1
d_call: TRBD1
clone_size: -
cdr3_nt: TGTGCTAGCAGCCAGGGGGCTGAGCAGTTCTTC
cdr3_aa: CASSQGAEQFF

v_call: TRBV7-3
j_call: TRBJ2-2
d_call: -
clone_size: -
cdr3_nt: TGTGCCAGCAGCTTACACCCGGCAGCCACCGGGGAGCTGTTTTTT
cdr3_aa: CASSLHPAATGELFF

v_call: TRBV9
j_call: TRBJ1-2
d_call: -
clone_size: -
cdr3_nt: TGTGCCAGCAGCGAGTCGGGGAACTATGGCTACACCTTC
cdr3_aa: CASSESGNYGYTF

v_call: TRBV7-2
j_call: TRBJ2-5
d_call: -
clone_size: few
cdr3_nt: TGTGCCAGCAGCGCACAAGAGACCCAGTACTTC
cdr3_aa: CASSAQETQYF

v_call: TRBV6-6
j_call: TRBJ1-1
d_call: -
clone_size: -
cdr3_nt: TGTGCCAGCAGTTACTCGACATTCGCCAACCAAGGGGCTTTCTTT
cdr3_aa: CASSYSTFANQGAFF

v_call: TRBV7-2
j_call: TRBJ2-4
d_call: -
clone_size: many
cdr3_nt: TGTGCCAGCAGCTTAGTAGGCGGCGCCAAAAACATTCAGTACTTC
cdr3_aa: CASSLVGGAKNIQYF

v_call: TRBV15
j_call: TRBJ2-1
d_call: TRBD2
clone_size: -
cdr3_nt: TGTGCCACCAGCAGAGATCGGGGGGACGGCGGTGATGAGCAGTTCTTC
cdr3_aa: CATSRDRGDGGDEQFF

v_call: TRBV4-1
j_call: TRBJ1-1
d_call: -
clone_size: -
cdr3_nt: TGCGCCAGCAGCCGAAGCCAGGGTGAAGCTTTCTTT
cdr3_aa: CASSRSQGEAFF

v_call: TRBV5-1
j_call: TRBJ1-2
d_call: -
clone_size: -
cdr3_nt: TGCGCCAGCAGCGAGACAGAGGCTGGCTACACCTTC
cdr3_aa: CASSETEAGYTF

v_call: TRBV4-1
j_call: TRBJ2-5
d_call: TRBD2
clone_size: few
cdr3_nt: TGCGCCAGCAGCCACCCCCGGAACGGGGGGGCGGGGGAGACCCAGTACTTC
cdr3_aa: CASSHPRNGGAGETQYF

v_call: TRBV6-1
j_call: TRBJ2-1
d_call: TRBD1
clone_size: -
cdr3_nt: TGTGCCAGCAGTGCCCCCCGGGGACAGTACAATGAGCAGTTCTTC
cdr3_aa: CASSAPRGQYNEQFF

v_call: TRBV29-1
j_call: TRBJ1-2
d_call: -
clone_size: -
cdr3_nt: TGCAGCGTTTCCCAGGGCGGGTATGGCTACACCTTC
cdr3_aa: CSVSQGGYGYTF

v_call: TRBV12-3/TRBV12-4
j_call: TRBJ1-5
d_call: -
clone_size: -
cdr3_nt: TGTGCCAGCAGTTTAGAGGGTCCGGGACAGCCCCAGCATTTT
cdr3_aa: CASSLEGPGQPQHF

v_call: TRBV30
j_call: TRBJ1-1
d_call: -
clone_size: -
cdr3_nt: TGTGCCTGGAGTGTAGGGGTTTCTATGAACACTGAAGCTTTCTTT
cdr3_aa: CAWSVGVSMNTEAFF

v_call: TRBV4-3
j_call: TRBJ2-1
d_call: TRBD2
clone_size: -
cdr3_nt: TGCGCCAGCAGCCGGCTCCCGGGTAGCGGGGGGGTCTCCTACAATGAGCAGTTCTTC
cdr3_aa: CASSRLPGSGGVSYNEQFF

v_call: TRBV7-9
j_call: TRBJ2-2
d_call: TRBD2
clone_size: few
cdr3_nt: TGTGCCAGCAGCCGTGGGACTAGAGGGATGAACACCGGGGAGCTGTTTTTT
cdr3_aa: CASSRGTRGMNTGELFF

v_call: TRBV19
j_call: TRBJ2-4
d_call: -
clone_size: -
cdr3_nt: TGTGCCAGTAGTTCAGGAGCCAAAAACATTCAGTACTTC
cdr3_aa: CASSSGAKNIQYF

v_call: TRBV7-9
j_call: TRBJ2-3
d_call: TRBD1
clone_size: -
cdr3_nt: TGTGCCAGCAGCCCAGACAGGGGAGGCACAGATACGCAGTATTTT
cdr3_aa: CASSPDRGGTDTQYF

v_call: TRBV27
j_call: TRBJ2-7
d_call: TRBD1
clone_size: few
cdr3_nt: TGTGCCAGCAGGGGAACAGGGGAGCAAGGGTACTTC
cdr3_aa: CASRGTGEQGYF

v_call: TRBV9
j_call: TRBJ1-2
d_call: TRBD1
clone_size: -
cdr3_nt: TGTGCCAGCAGCCCGCCTCTGGGACAGGGGGTCGGCTACACCTTC
cdr3_aa: CASSPPLGQGVGYTF

v_call: TRBV2
j_call: TRBJ2-2
d_call: -
clone_size: few
cdr3_nt: TGTGCCAGCAAAACCGGGGAGCTGTTTTTT
cdr3_aa: CASKTGELFF